This T cell receptor (beta chain) came from a study of OX40 agonist ivuxolimab in advanced cancers. Study as a whole: In three patients, partial responses were observed, one with hepatocellular carcinoma and two with cutaneous melanoma. Study observations and caveats: Patients with a partial response at 0.1-3.0 mg/kg had among the lowest clonal expansion. By week 6 at 0.1 to 3.0 mg/kg, blood CD4+ and CD8+ T cells had expanded clonally.

Produced via immunoSEQ multiplex PCR; TCRdb's table is partial and in-frame only. The sample has 75,000 to 80,000 clones, 87% seen once; the top ten hold approximately 0.54%. For this clone: What it binds is unknown.

This CDR3 is built from 14 residues. V lost 2 bases to trimming and J lost 6 bases; unmatched junction nucleotides: 6. The germline gives CDR1 LNHDA, CDR2 SQIVND (reference sequence). This specimen was CD4+ or CD8+ T cells sorted from blood, taken in a trial of the OX40 agonist ivuxolimab. The chain couples TRBV19 to TRBJ1-2; 7 bases agree with TRBD1. The receptor's source is an adult with an advanced solid tumor such as melanoma, head and neck, liver or kidney cancer. DNA of the CDR3: TGTGCCAGTAGTATATTACAGGGGATCGATGGCTACACCTTC. Translating gives CASSILQGIDGYTF. The full variable domain, its missing parts supplied by reference TRBV19 and TRBJ1-2, is DGGITQSPKYLFRKEGQNVTLSCEQNLNHDAMYWYRQDPGQGLRLIYYSQIVNDFQKGDIAEGYSVSREKKESFPLTVTSAQKNPTAFYLCASSILQGIDGYTFGSGTRLTVV.